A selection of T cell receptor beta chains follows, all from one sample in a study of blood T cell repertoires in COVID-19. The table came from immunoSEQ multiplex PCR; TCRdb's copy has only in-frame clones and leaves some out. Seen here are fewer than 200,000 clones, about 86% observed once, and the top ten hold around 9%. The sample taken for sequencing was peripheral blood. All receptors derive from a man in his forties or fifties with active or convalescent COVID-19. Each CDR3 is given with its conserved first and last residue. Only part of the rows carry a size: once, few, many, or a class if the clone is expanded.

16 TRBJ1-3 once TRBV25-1 CASSFGGPTSGNTIYF
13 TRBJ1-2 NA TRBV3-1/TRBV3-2 CASSQASSLGYTF
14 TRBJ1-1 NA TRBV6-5 CASSRQGMNTEAFF
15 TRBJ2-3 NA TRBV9 CASSPRQGFDDTQYF
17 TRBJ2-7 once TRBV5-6 CASSNFQGASSVYEQYF
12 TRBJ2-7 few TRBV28 CASSWGQREQYF
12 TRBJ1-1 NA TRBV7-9 CASSSMNTEAFF
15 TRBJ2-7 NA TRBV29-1 CSVERGLAGAYEQYF
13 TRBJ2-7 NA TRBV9 CASSVGDSYEQYF
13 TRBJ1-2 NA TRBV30 CAWSDTGNYGYTF
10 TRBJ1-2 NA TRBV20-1 CSAAGVGYTF
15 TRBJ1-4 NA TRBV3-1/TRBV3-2 CASSQGSRDNEKLFF
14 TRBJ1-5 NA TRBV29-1 CSVAGTGAGQPQHF
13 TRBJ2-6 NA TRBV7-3 CASRRTGANVLTF
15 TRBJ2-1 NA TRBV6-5 CASSYSGGAYNEQFF
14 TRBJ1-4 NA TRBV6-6 CASSRDRVDEKLFF
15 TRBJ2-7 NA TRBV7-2 CASSPRYDRVVEQYF
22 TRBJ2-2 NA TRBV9 CASSIGTAKKTSGNYYTGELFF
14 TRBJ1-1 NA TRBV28 CASSRQGLNTEAFF
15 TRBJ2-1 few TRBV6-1 CASSEGGGWGNEQFF
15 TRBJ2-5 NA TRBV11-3 CASSPGLAGVETQYF
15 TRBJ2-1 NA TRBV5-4 CASSRRQTGGDEQFF
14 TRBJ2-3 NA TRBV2 CASKRLAGKDTQYF
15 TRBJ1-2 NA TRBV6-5 CASSYSGGAVIGYTF
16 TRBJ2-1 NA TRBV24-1 CATSDFTGGEYNEQFF
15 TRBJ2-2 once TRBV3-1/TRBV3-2 CASSLRPGQGGELFF
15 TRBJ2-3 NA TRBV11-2 CASSSLQTSTDTQYF
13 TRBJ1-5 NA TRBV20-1 CSASGQGNQPQHF
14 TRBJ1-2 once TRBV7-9 CASQKTEANYGYTF
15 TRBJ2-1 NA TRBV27 CASSSGQGRDNEQFF
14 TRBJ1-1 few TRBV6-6 CASKRRDLDTEAFF
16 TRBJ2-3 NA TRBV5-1 CASSPDPAGSTDTQYF
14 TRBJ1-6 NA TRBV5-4 CASSLQGAGSPLHF
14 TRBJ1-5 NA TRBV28 CASSRGQGNQPQHF
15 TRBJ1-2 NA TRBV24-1 CATSGRGGSPYGYTF
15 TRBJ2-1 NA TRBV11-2 CASSTTSGGFNEQFF
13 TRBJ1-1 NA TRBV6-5 CASTKTLNTEAFF
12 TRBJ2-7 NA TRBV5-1 CASSSSSAEQYF
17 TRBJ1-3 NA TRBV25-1 CASSALPGQSSGNTIYF
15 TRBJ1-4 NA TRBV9 CASSPRRNSREKLFF
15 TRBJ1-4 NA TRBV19 CASSIGPSGDEKLFF
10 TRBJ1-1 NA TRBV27 CASPGTEAFF
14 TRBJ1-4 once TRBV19 CATTDRGGDEKLFF
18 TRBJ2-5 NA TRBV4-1 CASSQEPPSPGLLETQYF
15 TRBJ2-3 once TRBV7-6 CASSLAESGGDTQYF
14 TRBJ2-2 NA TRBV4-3 CASSQFQGGPELFF
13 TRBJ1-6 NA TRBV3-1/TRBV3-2 CASSLSGNSPLHF
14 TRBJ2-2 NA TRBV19 CASNSGSRTGELFF
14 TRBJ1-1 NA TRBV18 CASSRGTGETEAFF
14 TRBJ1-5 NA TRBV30 CAWSGDWEAQPQHF
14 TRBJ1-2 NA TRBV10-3 CAISDPGGAVGYTF
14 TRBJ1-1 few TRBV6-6 CASTTDRDSTEAFF
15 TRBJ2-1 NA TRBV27 CASSRTSENYNEQFF
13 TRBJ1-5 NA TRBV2 CASSSYSNQPQHF
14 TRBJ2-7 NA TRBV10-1 CANPRDRAAYEQYF